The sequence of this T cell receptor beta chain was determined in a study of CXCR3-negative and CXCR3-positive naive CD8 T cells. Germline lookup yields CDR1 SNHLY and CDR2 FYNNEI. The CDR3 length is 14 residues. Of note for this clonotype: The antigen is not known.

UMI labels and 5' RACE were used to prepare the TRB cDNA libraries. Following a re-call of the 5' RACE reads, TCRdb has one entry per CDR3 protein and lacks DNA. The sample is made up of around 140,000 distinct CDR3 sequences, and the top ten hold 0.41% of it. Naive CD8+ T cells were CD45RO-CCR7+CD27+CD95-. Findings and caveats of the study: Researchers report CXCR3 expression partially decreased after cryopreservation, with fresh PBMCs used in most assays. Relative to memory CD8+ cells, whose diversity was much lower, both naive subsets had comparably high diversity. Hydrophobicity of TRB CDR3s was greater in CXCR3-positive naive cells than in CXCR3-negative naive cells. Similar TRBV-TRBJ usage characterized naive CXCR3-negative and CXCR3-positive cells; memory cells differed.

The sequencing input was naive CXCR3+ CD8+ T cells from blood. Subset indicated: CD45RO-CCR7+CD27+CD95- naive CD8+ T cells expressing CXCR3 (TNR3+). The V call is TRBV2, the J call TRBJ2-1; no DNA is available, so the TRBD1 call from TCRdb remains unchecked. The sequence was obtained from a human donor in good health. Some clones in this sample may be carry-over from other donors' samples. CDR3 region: CASRDRVTYNEQFF.